This T cell receptor (beta chain) was captured by sequencing in a study of blood T cell repertoires in COVID-19. For the study at large: The study drew acute and convalescent COVID-19 samples from the United States, Italy and Spain. The analysed material was cDNA or gDNA that came from T cells, B-cell-depleted T cells, or PBMCs.

The length of the CDR3 is 10 residues. CDR1 is MNHEY and CDR2 is SMNVEV in the germline V gene (reference sequence). V shed 7 bases and J shed 3 bases, with 3 bases lying between them. Original handling: Researchers report that nucleated cell counts were estimated from reference gene primer amplification. Clones were read by immunoSEQ multiplex PCR, and TCRdb kept only the in-frame ones, dropping some. Clonal size and the V and J genes are those of that table, whereas D and trimming came from the DNA. The repertoire holds some 260,000 clones, with about three quarters as singletons. The J gene is TRBJ2-5, the V gene TRBV27; D is undetermined. This TCR was recovered from a woman older than 75 with acute or convalescent COVID-19. Input material: peripheral blood. The CDR3 protein is CASTKETQYF. CDR3 DNA: TGTGCCAGCACTAAAGAGACCCAGTACTTC.